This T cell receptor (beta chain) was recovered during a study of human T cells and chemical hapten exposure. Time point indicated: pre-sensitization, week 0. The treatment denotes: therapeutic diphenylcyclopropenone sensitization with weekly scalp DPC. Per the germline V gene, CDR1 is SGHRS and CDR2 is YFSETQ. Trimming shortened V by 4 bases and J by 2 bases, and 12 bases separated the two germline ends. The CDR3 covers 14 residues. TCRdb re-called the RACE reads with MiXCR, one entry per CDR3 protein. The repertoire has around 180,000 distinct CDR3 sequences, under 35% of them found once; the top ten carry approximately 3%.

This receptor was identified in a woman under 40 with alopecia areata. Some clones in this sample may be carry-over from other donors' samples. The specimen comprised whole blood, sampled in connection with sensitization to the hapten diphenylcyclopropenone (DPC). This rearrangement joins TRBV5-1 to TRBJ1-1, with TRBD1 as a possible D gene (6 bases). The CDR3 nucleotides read TGCGCCAGCAGCCCAGGGGTACCTAACACTGAAGCTTTCTTT. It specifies CASSPGVPNTEAFF.